The TCR beta chain under discussion was sequenced for a study of blood T cell repertoires in COVID-19. Study-wide context: PBMCs, B-cell-depleted T cells, or T cells were the source of the cDNA or gDNA that made up the material.

The CDR3 is 14 residues long. V lost 5 bases to trimming and J lost 8 bases; unmatched junction nucleotides: 7. The germline CDR1 and CDR2 sequences are SGHVS and FNYEAQ. The cohort comprised adults aged 18 to 89 years residing in some 24 US areas. Symptom resolution, clearance, or two negative PCRs marked the recovered donors of Cohort 3. The repertoire was sequenced with immunoSEQ multiplex PCR; TCRdb's copy has only in-frame clones and lacks some. The sample consists of fewer than 400,000 clones, 87% of them appearing once. The rearrangement uses TRBV7-6 and TRBJ1-3; 9 bases are shared with TRBD1. Sample: PBMCs or T cells enriched from blood (not recorded which). The clonotype was recovered from a woman between 45 and 60 years old who had recovered from COVID-19. The CDR3 coding sequence is TGTGCCAGCAGCAACGCGGGACAGGGAGACACCATATATTTT. It codes for CASSNAGQGDTIYF.